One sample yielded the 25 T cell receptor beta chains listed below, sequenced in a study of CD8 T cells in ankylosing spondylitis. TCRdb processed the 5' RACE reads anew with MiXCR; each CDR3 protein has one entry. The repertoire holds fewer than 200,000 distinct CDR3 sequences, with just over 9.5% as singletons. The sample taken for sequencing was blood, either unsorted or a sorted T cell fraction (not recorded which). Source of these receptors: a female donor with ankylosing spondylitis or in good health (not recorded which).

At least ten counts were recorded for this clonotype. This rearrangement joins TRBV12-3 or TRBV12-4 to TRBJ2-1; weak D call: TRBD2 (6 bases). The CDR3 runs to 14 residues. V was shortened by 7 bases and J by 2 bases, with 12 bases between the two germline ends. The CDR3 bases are TGTGCCAGCACCTTGACTAGACCCTACAATGAGCAGTTCTTC. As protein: CASTLTRPYNEQFF.

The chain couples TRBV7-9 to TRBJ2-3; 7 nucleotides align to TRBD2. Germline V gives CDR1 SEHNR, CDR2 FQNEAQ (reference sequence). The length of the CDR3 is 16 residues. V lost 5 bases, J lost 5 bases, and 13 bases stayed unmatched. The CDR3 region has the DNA TGTGCCAGCAGCCCCCCGGAGCGCGGGAGAGGAGATACGCAGTATTTT. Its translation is CASSPPERGRGDTQYF.

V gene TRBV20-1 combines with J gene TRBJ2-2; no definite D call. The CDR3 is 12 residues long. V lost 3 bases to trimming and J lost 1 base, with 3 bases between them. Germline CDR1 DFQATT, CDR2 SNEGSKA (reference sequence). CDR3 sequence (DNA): TGCAGTGCTAGGGAGAACACCGGGGAGCTGTTTTTT. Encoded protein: CSARENTGELFF.

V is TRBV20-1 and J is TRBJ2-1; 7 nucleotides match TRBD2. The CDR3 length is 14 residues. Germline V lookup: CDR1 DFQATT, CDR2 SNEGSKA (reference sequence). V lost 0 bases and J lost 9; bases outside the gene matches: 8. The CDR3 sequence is CSARDGLGAAEQFF. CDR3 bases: TGCAGTGCTAGAGATGGACTAGGGGCAGCTGAGCAGTTCTTC.

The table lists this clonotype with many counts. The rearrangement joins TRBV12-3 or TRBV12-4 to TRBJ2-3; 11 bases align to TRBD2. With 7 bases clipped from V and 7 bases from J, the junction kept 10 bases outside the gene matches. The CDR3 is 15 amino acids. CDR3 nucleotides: TGTGCCAGCAATTCCGGGACTAGCGGCCTCCATACGCAGTATTTT. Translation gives CASNSGTSGLHTQYF.

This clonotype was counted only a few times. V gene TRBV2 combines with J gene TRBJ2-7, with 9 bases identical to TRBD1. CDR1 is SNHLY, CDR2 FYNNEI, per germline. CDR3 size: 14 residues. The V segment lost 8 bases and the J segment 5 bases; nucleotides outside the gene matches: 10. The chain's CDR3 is CASQGQGLPDEQYF. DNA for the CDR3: TGTGCCAGCCAGGGACAGGGTCTCCCCGACGAGCAGTACTTC.

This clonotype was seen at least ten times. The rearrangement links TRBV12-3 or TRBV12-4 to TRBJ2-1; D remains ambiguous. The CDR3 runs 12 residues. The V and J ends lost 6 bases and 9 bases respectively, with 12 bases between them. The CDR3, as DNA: TGTGCCAGCAGGGGTAGTCGGCTTGAGCAGTTCTTC. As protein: CASRGSRLEQFF.

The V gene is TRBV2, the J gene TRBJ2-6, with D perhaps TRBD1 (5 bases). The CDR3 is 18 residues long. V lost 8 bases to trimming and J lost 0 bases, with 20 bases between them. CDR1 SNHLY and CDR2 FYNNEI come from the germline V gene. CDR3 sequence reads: CASLKGDRPFSGANVLTF. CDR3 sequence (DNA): TGTGCCAGCCTTAAAGGGGATAGGCCTTTCTCTGGGGCCAACGTCCTGACTTTC.

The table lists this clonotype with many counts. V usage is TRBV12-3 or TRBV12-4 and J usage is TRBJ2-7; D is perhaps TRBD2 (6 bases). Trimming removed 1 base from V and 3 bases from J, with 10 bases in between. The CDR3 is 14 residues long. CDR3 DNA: TGTGCCAGCAGTTTAGGGCTAGCGAGCTACGAGCAGTACTTC. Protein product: CASSLGLASYEQYF.

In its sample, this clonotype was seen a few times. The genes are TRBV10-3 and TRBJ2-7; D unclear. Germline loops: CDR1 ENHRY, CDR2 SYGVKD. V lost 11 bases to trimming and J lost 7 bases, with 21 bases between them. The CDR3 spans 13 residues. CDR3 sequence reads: CAANSGQLGEQYF. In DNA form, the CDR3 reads TGTGCCGCCAATAGTGGGCAGTTGGGGGAGCAGTACTTC.

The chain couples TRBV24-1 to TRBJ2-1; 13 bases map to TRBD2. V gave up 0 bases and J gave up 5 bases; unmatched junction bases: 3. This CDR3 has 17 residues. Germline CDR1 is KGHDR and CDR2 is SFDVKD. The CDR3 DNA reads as TGTGCCACCAGTGATTTGCCAGGACTAGCGGGAGACAATGAGCAGTTCTTC. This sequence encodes CATSDLPGLAGDNEQFF.

The CDR3 protein is CASSGSLGEQYF. The CDR3 DNA reads as TGTGCCAGCAGCGGGAGCCTCGGGGAGCAGTACTTC. The V and J genes are TRBV5-6 and TRBJ2-7; D is possibly TRBD2 (5 bases). Germline lookup yields CDR1 SGHDT and CDR2 YYEEEE. Trimming shortened V by 4 bases and J by 7 bases, and 12 bases separated the two germline ends. The CDR3 runs 12 residues.

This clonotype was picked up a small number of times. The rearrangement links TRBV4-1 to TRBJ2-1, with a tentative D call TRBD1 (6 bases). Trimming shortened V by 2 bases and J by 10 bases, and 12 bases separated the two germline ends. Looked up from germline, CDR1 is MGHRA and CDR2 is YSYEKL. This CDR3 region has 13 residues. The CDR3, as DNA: TGCGCCAGCAGCCAACAACAGGGTCGGGAGCAGTTCTTC. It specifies CASSQQQGREQFF.

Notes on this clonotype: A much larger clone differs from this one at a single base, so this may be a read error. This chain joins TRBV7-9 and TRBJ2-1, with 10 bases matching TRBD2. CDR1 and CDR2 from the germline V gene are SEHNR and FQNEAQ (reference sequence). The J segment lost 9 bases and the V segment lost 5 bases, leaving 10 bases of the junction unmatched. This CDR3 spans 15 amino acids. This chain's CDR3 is CASSALGSGRSEQFF. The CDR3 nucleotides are TGTGCCAGCAGCGCCTTGGGTAGCGGGAGGAGTGAGCAGTTCTTC.

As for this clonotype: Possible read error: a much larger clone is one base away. In DNA, the CDR3 is TGCAGCGTAAGGACAAGGGGTACTGAAAAACTGTTTTTT. Protein: CSVRTRGTEKLFF. The genes are TRBV29-1 and TRBJ1-4; weak D call: TRBD1 (5 bases). The CDR3 runs 13 residues. The V end was cut by 6 bases, the J end by 7 bases, with 15 bases between. Per the germline V gene, CDR1 is SQVTM and CDR2 is ANQGSEA. Drawing the rest from reference TRBV29-1 and TRBJ1-4, the complete variable domain is SAVISQKPSRDICQRGTSLTIQCQVDSQVTMMFWYRQQPGQSLTLIATANQGSEATYESGFVIDKFPISRPNLTFSTLTVSNMSPEDSSIYLCSVRTRGTEKLFFGSGTQLSVL.

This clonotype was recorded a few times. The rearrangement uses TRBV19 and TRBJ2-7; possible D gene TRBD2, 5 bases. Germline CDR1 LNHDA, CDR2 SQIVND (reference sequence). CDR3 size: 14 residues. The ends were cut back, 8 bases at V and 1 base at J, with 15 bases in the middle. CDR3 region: CASGRGANSYEQYF. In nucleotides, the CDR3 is TGTGCCAGTGGGAGAGGCGCCAATTCCTACGAGCAGTACTTC.

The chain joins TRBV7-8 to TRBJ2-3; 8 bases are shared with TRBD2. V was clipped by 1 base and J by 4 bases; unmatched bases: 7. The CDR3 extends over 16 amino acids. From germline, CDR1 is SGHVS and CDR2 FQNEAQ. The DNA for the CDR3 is TGTGCCAGCAGCTTAGTGAAGCGGGAGTGGGCAGATACGCAGTATTTT. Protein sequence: CASSLVKREWADTQYF.

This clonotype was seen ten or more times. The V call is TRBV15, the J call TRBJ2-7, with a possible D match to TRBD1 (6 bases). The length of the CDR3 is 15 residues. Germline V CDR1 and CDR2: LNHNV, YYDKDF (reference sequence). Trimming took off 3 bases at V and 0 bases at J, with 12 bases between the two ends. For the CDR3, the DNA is TGTGCCACCAGCAGCCGGACAGTCAGCTCCTACGAGCAGTACTTC. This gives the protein CATSSRTVSSYEQYF.

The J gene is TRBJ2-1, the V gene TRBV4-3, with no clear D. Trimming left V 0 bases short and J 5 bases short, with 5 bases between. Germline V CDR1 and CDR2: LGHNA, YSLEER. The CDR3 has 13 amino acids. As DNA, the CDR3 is TGCGCCAGCAGCCAAGATAGGAACAATGAGCAGTTCTTC. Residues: CASSQDRNNEQFF.

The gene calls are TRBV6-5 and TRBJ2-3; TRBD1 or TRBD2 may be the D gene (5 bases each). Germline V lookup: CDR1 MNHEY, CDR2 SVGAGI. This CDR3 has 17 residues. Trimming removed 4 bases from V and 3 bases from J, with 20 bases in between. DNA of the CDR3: TGTGCCAGCAGTTCTATTATGGGGACCGGAATAACAGATACGCAGTATTTT. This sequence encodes CASSSIMGTGITDTQYF.

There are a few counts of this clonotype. CDR3 region: CSARVGQGRNEQYF. DNA of the CDR3: TGCAGTGCTAGAGTGGGACAGGGGCGGAACGAGCAGTACTTC. The rearrangement links TRBV20-1 to TRBJ2-7; 10 positions match TRBD1. Germline V lookup: CDR1 DFQATT, CDR2 SNEGSKA (reference sequence). The CDR3 is 14 amino acids. V gave up 1 base and J gave up 5 bases; unmatched junction bases: 5.

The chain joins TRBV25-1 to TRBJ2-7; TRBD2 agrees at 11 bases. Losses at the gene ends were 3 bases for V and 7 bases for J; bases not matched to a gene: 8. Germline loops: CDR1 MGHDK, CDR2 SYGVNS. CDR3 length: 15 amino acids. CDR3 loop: CASSDGLAGGSEQYF. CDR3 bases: TGTGCCAGCAGTGACGGGCTAGCGGGAGGAAGTGAGCAGTACTTC.

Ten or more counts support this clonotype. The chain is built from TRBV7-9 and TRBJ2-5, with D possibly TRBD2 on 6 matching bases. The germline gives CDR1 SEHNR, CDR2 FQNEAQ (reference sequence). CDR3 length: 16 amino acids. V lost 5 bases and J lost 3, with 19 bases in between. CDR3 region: CASSPRGSQGEETQYF. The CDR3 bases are TGTGCCAGCAGCCCCCGGGGGAGTCAGGGCGAAGAGACCCAGTACTTC.

The CDR3 here is CASSLGTAGNTIYF. The CDR3 DNA reads as TGTGCCAGCAGTTTGGGGACCGCCGGAAACACCATATATTTT. The chain carries TRBV27 and TRBJ1-3; D might be TRBD1 (5 bases). The germline gives CDR1 MNHEY, CDR2 SMNVEV (reference sequence). Trimming stripped 3 bases from V and 4 bases from J, with 10 bases between. The CDR3 has 14 residues.

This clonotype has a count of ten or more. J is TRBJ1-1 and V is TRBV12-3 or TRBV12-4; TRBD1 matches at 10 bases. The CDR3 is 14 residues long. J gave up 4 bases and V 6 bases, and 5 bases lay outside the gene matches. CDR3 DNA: TGTGCCAGCAGCGCGACAGGGGGCGGCACTGAAGCTTTCTTT. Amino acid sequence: CASSATGGGTEAFF.